Given below is one TCR beta chain in context. The data derive from a study of cytomegalovirus exposure and HLA in healthy donors. V trimming: 2 bases; J trimming: 6 bases; junction bases outside the gene matches: 10. CDR1 is MNHEY and CDR2 is SVGAGI in the germline V gene. The CDR3 is 16 residues long. The PCR used 60 Vbeta and 13 Jbeta primers. Sequencing was performed with immunoSEQ multiplex PCR; in TCRdb, only in-frame clones are kept and a portion is missing. Its listing shows tens of thousands of clones. The source material was PBMCs. This receptor was obtained from a woman aged 55 to 70 in good health and CMV-seropositive. The chain couples TRBV6-5 to TRBJ1-2; 9 bases agree with TRBD1. DNA for the CDR3: TGTGCCAGCAGTTACAAGCCCGGGACAGGGCTCCATGGCTACACCTTC. Its protein product is CASSYKPGTGLHGYTF.